This T cell receptor beta chain emerged from a study of cytomegalovirus exposure and HLA in healthy donors. Germline V gene lookup returns CDR1 SGHVS and CDR2 FNYEAQ. V shed 1 base and J 7 bases; nucleotides not matched to a gene: 7. CDR3 length: 14 amino acids. Findings and limits, study-wide: High sensitivity and specificity were reportedly achieved when the classifier diagnosed cytomegalovirus status. Associated with cytomegalovirus, according to the listing, were 150 to 200 TCR beta chains. Later on, a genetic analysis was performed. It linked a missense variant in DCLRE1C with V- and J-gene trimming of TCR beta.

Researchers ran the PCR with 60 Vbeta and 13 Jbeta primers. The assay was immunoSEQ multiplex PCR, and TCRdb's table has in-frame clones only and misses some. The sample includes approximately 38,000 clones. In the case of this clone: Its specificity is not known.

The source material was PBMCs. This rearrangement joins TRBV7-6 to TRBJ2-7, with 7 bases fitting TRBD2. This receptor was taken from a man aged 40-50 years in good health and CMV-seropositive. The CDR3 here is CASSLEVGGREQYF. In DNA form, the CDR3 reads TGTGCCAGCAGCTTAGAGGTGGGAGGGAGGGAGCAGTACTTC.